This is a list of T cell receptor beta chains from one sample in a study of blood T cell repertoires in COVID-19. Method: immunoSEQ multiplex PCR; TCRdb's copy keeps in-frame clones and lacks some. The profile covers some 80,000 clones, with around four fifths appearing a single time and around 33% taken by the ten largest. Input material: peripheral blood. The receptors come from a man between 60 and 70 years old with COVID-19, enrolled during active disease. CDR3s include the opening cysteine and the closing phenylalanine or tryptophan. D genes are given only for firm matches. Clone size is shown for a subset of rows, as once, few, many or a class of expanded clone.

j_gene: TRBJ1-2; abundance: NA; v_gene: TRBV3-1/TRBV3-2; d_gene: NA; CDR3aa: CASSQQGARGYTF; CDR3nt: TGTGCCAGCAGCCAACAGGGCGCACGTGGCTACACCTTC
j_gene: TRBJ2-1; abundance: NA; v_gene: TRBV12-5; d_gene: NA; CDR3aa: CASGLVRGSQYNEQFF; CDR3nt: TGTGCTAGTGGTTTGGTACGAGGGAGCCAATACAATGAGCAGTTCTTC
j_gene: TRBJ1-1; abundance: few; v_gene: TRBV1; d_gene: NA; CDR3aa: CTSSQEKANTEAFF; CDR3nt: TGCACCAGCAGCCAAGAAAAAGCGAACACTGAAGCTTTCTTT
j_gene: TRBJ1-2; abundance: NA; v_gene: TRBV2; d_gene: TRBD1; CDR3aa: CASSALAPGQGGGYTF; CDR3nt: TGTGCCAGCAGTGCCCTTGCCCCGGGACAGGGCGGTGGCTACACCTTC
j_gene: TRBJ1-2; abundance: NA; v_gene: TRBV9; d_gene: NA; CDR3aa: CASRSREGGYTF; CDR3nt: TGTGCCAGCAGGTCCAGGGAAGGCGGCTACACCTTC
j_gene: TRBJ2-3; abundance: NA; v_gene: TRBV5-1; d_gene: NA; CDR3aa: CASSLAGRTDTQYF; CDR3nt: TGCGCCAGCAGCTTGGCGGGTCGCACAGATACGCAGTATTTT
j_gene: TRBJ2-1; abundance: NA; v_gene: TRBV5-1; d_gene: TRBD1; CDR3aa: CASSYDRGWNNEQFF; CDR3nt: TGCGCCAGCAGCTACGACAGGGGCTGGAACAATGAGCAGTTCTTC
j_gene: TRBJ2-7; abundance: NA; v_gene: TRBV9; d_gene: NA; CDR3aa: CASSSGDVRGSGTYEQYF; CDR3nt: TGTGCCAGCAGCTCGGGCGACGTCCGAGGTAGCGGAACCTACGAGCAGTACTTC
j_gene: TRBJ2-5; abundance: NA; v_gene: TRBV3-1/TRBV3-2; d_gene: TRBD2; CDR3aa: CASSQGGLAGGQTQYF; CDR3nt: TGTGCCAGCAGCCAAGGTGGTCTAGCGGGGGGACAGACCCAGTACTTC
j_gene: TRBJ1-2; abundance: NA; v_gene: TRBV5-1; d_gene: TRBD1; CDR3aa: CASSLGDSAYGYTF; CDR3nt: TGCGCCAGCAGCTTGGGGGACAGTGCCTATGGCTACACCTTC
j_gene: TRBJ2-3; abundance: NA; v_gene: TRBV5-1; d_gene: NA; CDR3aa: CASSSGSGGTDTQYF; CDR3nt: TGCGCCAGCAGCTCCGGGAGTGGGGGCACAGATACGCAGTATTTT
j_gene: TRBJ1-3; abundance: NA; v_gene: TRBV15; d_gene: TRBD1; CDR3aa: CASGTGGSGNTIYF; CDR3nt: TGTGCCAGTGGGACAGGGGGCTCTGGAAACACCATATATTTT
j_gene: TRBJ2-3; abundance: NA; v_gene: TRBV7-2; d_gene: NA; CDR3aa: CASSLAQGMGYTQYF; CDR3nt: TGTGCCAGCAGCTTAGCGCAGGGGATGGGGTATACGCAGTATTTT
j_gene: TRBJ2-1; abundance: NA; v_gene: TRBV14; d_gene: NA; CDR3aa: CASSQVVRQVNNEQFF; CDR3nt: TGTGCCAGCAGCCAAGTCGTGAGACAGGTTAACAATGAGCAGTTCTTC